Each of the 14 T cell receptor beta chains below was sequenced from the same sample in a study of control samples from healthy donors and cancer patients. TCRdb's table, derived via immunoSEQ multiplex PCR, lists solely in-frame clones and lacks some. The sample includes about 39,000 clones, 83% seen only once; the top ten take 45% to 50%. The source material was blood. The receptor source for this set is a man in his 60s in good health.

This chain connects TRBV19 to TRBJ1-3; no definite D call. CDR3 length equals 14 residues. The V and J ends lost 0 bases and 0 bases respectively, with 3 bases between them. Germline lookup yields CDR1 LNHDA and CDR2 SQIVND (reference sequence). The CDR3 sequence: CASSIDHSGNTIYF. CDR3 sequence (DNA): TGTGCCAGTAGTATAGATCACTCTGGAAACACCATATATTTT.

The rearrangement links TRBV7-2 to TRBJ1-1; D remains ambiguous. This CDR3 is 11 amino acids long. The germline V gene has CDR1 SGHTA and CDR2 FQGNSA. The V gene lost 5 bases and the J gene lost 5 bases, with 6 bases spanning the gap. DNA for the CDR3: TGTGCCAGCAGCCCTAAGACTGAAGCTTTCTTT. Amino acids: CASSPKTEAFF.

The rearrangement links TRBV4-3 to TRBJ1-2, with TRBD1 matching 9 bases. The germline gives CDR1 LGHNA, CDR2 YSLEER. The CDR3 runs to 18 residues. Unmatched junction bases numbered 16, after V lost 4 bases and J lost 4 bases. CDR3 sequence: CASSPTSPGTGWVYGYTF. As DNA, the CDR3 is TGCGCCAGCAGCCCTACCAGCCCCGGGACAGGGTGGGTCTATGGCTACACCTTC.

The chain carries TRBV18 and TRBJ2-7, with D tentatively TRBD1 or TRBD2 (5 bases each). This CDR3 comprises 16 residues. Trimming took off 1 base at V and 0 bases at J, with 13 bases between the two ends. From germline, CDR1 is KGHSH and CDR2 LQKENI. The CDR3 reads CASSPLGAESSYEQYF. CDR3 coding DNA: TGTGCCAGCTCACCACTCGGGGCCGAGAGCTCCTACGAGCAGTACTTC. Combining the CDR3 with reference TRBV18 and TRBJ2-7 gives the whole variable domain NAGVMQNPRHLVRRRGQEARLRCSPMKGHSHVYWYRQLPEEGLKFMVYLQKENIIDESGMPKERFSAEFPKEGPSILRIQQVVRGDSAAYFCASSPLGAESSYEQYFGPGTRLTVT.

The V and J genes are TRBV4-1 and TRBJ2-7; 11 bases agree with TRBD1. V trimming: 8 bases; J trimming: 4 bases; junction bases outside the gene matches: 16. The CDR3 length is 17 residues. Germline V gene lookup returns CDR1 MGHRA and CDR2 YSYEKL. CDR3 DNA sequence: TGCGCCAGCGATCGGGGTTTGGGGGACAGGGGGAGTTACGAGCAGTACTTC. As protein: CASDRGLGDRGSYEQYF.

This chain joins TRBV27 and TRBJ1-1; 9 nucleotides agree with TRBD1. The germline V gene has CDR1 MNHEY and CDR2 SMNVEV (reference sequence). V lost 5 bases and J lost 0; bases outside the gene matches: 7. The CDR3 runs 16 residues. DNA for the CDR3: TGTGCCAGCAGTCCGGGACAGGGACTTATGAACACTGAAGCTTTCTTT. This encodes CASSPGQGLMNTEAFF.

This sequence joins TRBV30 and TRBJ2-2, with a possible D match to TRBD2 (7 bases). This CDR3 contains 14 residues. V lost 3 bases, J lost 1 base, and 9 bases lay in between. Germline V gives CDR1 GTSNPN, CDR2 SVGIG (reference sequence). The CDR3 bases are TGTGCCTGGAGGGGAGGGGGGAACACCGGGGAGCTGTTTTTT. Encoded protein: CAWRGGGNTGELFF.

V usage is TRBV3-1 (or the pseudogene TRBV3-2) and J usage is TRBJ2-3; 7 nucleotides align to TRBD2. The CDR3 covers 18 residues. From germline, CDR1 is LGHDT and CDR2 YNNKEL (reference sequence). V shed 0 bases and J 4 bases; nucleotides not matched to a gene: 13. CDR3 DNA: TGTGCCAGCAGCCAAGATCTAGGCGCCGGGGAGGGACCAGATACGCAGTATTTT. It codes for CASSQDLGAGEGPDTQYF.

The chain recombines TRBV11-1 with TRBJ2-3, with a tentative D call TRBD2 (5 bases). CDR1 is SGHAT and CDR2 is FQDESV in the germline V gene (reference sequence). Trimming shortened V by 5 bases and J by 6 bases, and 9 bases separated the two germline ends. The CDR3 covers 12 residues. CDR3 in DNA: TGTGCCAGCAGCGCCTGGAGGGATACGCAGTATTTT. Encoded protein: CASSAWRDTQYF.

The rearrangement links TRBV27 to TRBJ2-3; 7 bases are shared with TRBD2. V lost 5 bases, J lost 7 bases, and 15 bases stayed unmatched. Germline V gives CDR1 MNHEY, CDR2 SMNVEV (reference sequence). The CDR3 sequence is 16 residues long. Written as DNA, the CDR3 is TGTGCCAGCAGTACCAGACTAGCCGCGAATGACAATACGCAGTATTTT. This sequence encodes CASSTRLAANDNTQYF.

The rearrangement uses TRBV3-1 (or the pseudogene TRBV3-2) and TRBJ2-1, with 7 bases that match TRBD2. The V and J ends lost 7 bases and 4 bases, in that order; junction bases with no gene match: 7. The germline gives CDR1 LGHDT, CDR2 YNNKEL (reference sequence). This CDR3 spans 14 amino acids. This chain's CDR3 is CASMVGGGYNEQFF. The CDR3 DNA reads TGTGCCAGCATGGTTGGGGGAGGGTACAATGAGCAGTTCTTC.

The gene calls are TRBV6-5 and TRBJ1-1; a possible D gene is TRBD1 (5 bases). The V end lost 7 bases, the J end lost 1 base, and 13 bases lay between the germline ends. The CDR3 is 14 amino acids. CDR1 is MNHEY, CDR2 SVGAGI, per germline. CDR3 residues: CASTVDSTNTEAFF. The CDR3 region has the DNA TGTGCCAGCACCGTAGACAGTACGAACACTGAAGCTTTCTTT.

The V call is TRBV14, the J call TRBJ2-4, with 13 bases lining up with TRBD2. CDR1 and CDR2 from the germline V gene are SGHDN and FVKESK. The CDR3 loop spans 18 amino acids. V trimming: 5 bases; J trimming: 0 bases; junction bases outside the gene matches: 7. CDR3 coding DNA: TGTGCCAGCAGCTTCGGGACTAGCGGGACCACAGCCAAAAACATTCAGTACTTC. It translates to CASSFGTSGTTAKNIQYF.

V is TRBV5-1 and J is TRBJ1-5; 8 bases map to TRBD1. With 4 bases clipped from V and 1 base from J, the junction kept 7 bases outside the gene matches. There are 16 residues in the CDR3. CDR1 is SGHRS and CDR2 is YFSETQ in the germline V gene. This CDR3 reads CASSRTTGDSNQPQHF. CDR3 DNA sequence: TGCGCCAGCAGCAGGACGACAGGGGACAGCAATCAGCCCCAGCATTTT. Filled out from reference TRBV5-1 and TRBJ1-5, the complete variable domain reads KAGVTQTPRYLIKTRGQQVTLSCSPISGHRSVSWYQQTPGQGLQFLFEYFSETQRNKGNFPGRFSGRQFSNSRSEMNVSTLELGDSALYLCASSRTTGDSNQPQHFGDGTRLSIL.